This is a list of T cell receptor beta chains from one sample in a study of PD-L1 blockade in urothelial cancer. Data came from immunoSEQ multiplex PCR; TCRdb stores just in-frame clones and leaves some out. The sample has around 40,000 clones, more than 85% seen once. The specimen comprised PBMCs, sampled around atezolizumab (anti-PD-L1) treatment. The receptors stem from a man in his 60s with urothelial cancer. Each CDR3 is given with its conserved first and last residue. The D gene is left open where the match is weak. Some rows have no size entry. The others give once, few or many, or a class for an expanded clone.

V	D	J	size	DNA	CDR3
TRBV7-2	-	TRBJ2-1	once	TGTGCCAGCAGCTCAATTTCGGCAGGCTCCTACAATGAGCAGTTCTTC	CASSSISAGSYNEQFF
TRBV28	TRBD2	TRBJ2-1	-	TGTGCCAGCAAGGCTAGCGGGAGTTTAAATGAGCAGTTCTTC	CASKASGSLNEQFF
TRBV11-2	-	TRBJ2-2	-	TGTGCCAGCAGCTTAGTCTACAGGGCGGACACCGGGGAGCTGTTTTTT	CASSLVYRADTGELFF
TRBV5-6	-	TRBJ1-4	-	TGTGCCAGCAGCTTCCAACTAGGCTCGGGACTGTTTTTT	CASSFQLGSGLFF
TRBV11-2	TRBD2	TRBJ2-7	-	TGTGCCAGCAGCTTAGGGGGGACTAGCTACGAGCAGTACTTC	CASSLGGTSYEQYF
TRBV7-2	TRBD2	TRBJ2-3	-	TGTGCCAGCAGCTTAGACCTAGCGGGCACAGATACGCAGTATTTT	CASSLDLAGTDTQYF
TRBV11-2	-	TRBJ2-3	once	TGTGCCAGCAGCGCAGTGGGGGGACTCACAGATACGCAGTATTTT	CASSAVGGLTDTQYF
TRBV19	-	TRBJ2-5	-	TGTGCCAGTAGTATAGCTCACAACCGAGAGACCCAGTACTTC	CASSIAHNRETQYF
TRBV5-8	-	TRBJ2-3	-	TGTGCCAGCAGCCTTAATCCGGGCCCAGGGGAGTATTTT	CASSLNPGPGEYF
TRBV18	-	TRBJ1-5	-	TGTGCCAGCTCACCAAGGGGTATGAACAATCAGCCCCAGCATTTT	CASSPRGMNNQPQHF
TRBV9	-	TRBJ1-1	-	TGTGCCAGCAGCCCATACGACAGCTCCAACACTGAAGCTTTCTTT	CASSPYDSSNTEAFF
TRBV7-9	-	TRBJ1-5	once	TGTGCCAGCAGCTTAGGGAGCGGGGGCACTTACAATCAGCCCCAGCATTTT	CASSLGSGGTYNQPQHF
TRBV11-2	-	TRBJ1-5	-	TGTGCCAGCAGCCGGGCGGGGGATGGCAATCAGCCCCAGCATTTT	CASSRAGDGNQPQHF
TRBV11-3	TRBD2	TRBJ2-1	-	TGTGCCAGCAGCTCGCAGGGACTAGCGGGGGGAGGTTACAATGAGCAGTTCTTC	CASSSQGLAGGGYNEQFF
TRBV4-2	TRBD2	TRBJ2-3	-	TGTGCCAGCAGCCAAGGGGGAGGGGAGGCAGATACGCAGTATTTT	CASSQGGGEADTQYF
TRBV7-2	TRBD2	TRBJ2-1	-	TGTGCCAGCAGCCACGACCCTCAGACTAGCGGGGGGCCGGGGAATGAGCAGTTCTTC	CASSHDPQTSGGPGNEQFF
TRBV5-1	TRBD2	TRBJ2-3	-	TGCGCCAGCAGCTTCGAGCGGGACGGAGATACGCAGTATTTT	CASSFERDGDTQYF
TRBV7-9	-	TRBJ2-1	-	TGTGCCAGCAGGGGAGGGGGGGGCAGCTCCTACAATGAGCAGTTCTTC	CASRGGGGSSYNEQFF
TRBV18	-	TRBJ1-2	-	TGTGCCAGCTCACCACCGTCAGAGGTGGGCTACACCTTC	CASSPPSEVGYTF
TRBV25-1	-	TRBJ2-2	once	TGTGCCAGCGGATTAGGGACATTCGAACACCGGGGAGCTGTTTTT	CASGLGTFEHRGAVF
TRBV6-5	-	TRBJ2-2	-	TGTGCCAGCGCTGTGGGGGGGAACACCGGGGAGCTGTTTTTT	CASAVGGNTGELFF
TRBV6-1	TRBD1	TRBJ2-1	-	TGTGCCAGCAGTGCAAGAGCCCTCGGGACAGGGAGTTGGGGTGAGCAGTTCTTC	CASSARALGTGSWGEQFF
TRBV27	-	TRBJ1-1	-	TGTGCCAGCAGTTTTGGGGGCCTGAACACTGAAGCTTTCTTT	CASSFGGLNTEAFF
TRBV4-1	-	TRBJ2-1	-	TGCGCCAGCAGCCTACTGGGACTCTCCTACAATGAGCAGTTCTTC	CASSLLGLSYNEQFF
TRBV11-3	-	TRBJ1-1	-	TGTGCCAGCAGCGCCCTGGCGGGCGCTGAAGCTTTCTTT	CASSALAGAEAFF
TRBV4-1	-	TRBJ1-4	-	TGCGCCAGCAGCCAAGGAGGGAGAGAAAAACTGTTTTTT	CASSQGGREKLFF
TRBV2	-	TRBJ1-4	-	TGTGCCAGCAGTGAGGGGGGGAAGGAAAAACTGTTTTTT	CASSEGGKEKLFF
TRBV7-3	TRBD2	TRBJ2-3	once	TGTGCCAGCAGCTTAGGGGGACTAGCGAGCACAGATACGCAGTATTTT	CASSLGGLASTDTQYF
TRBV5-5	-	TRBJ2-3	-	TGTGCCAGCAGCTTCGCTGGAGCGAGCACAGATACGCAGTATTTT	CASSFAGASTDTQYF
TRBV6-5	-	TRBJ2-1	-	TGTGCCAGCAGTTCAACCGGGACTCCAGACTACAATGAGCAGTTCTTC	CASSSTGTPDYNEQFF
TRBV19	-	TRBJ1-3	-	TGTGCCAGTGACAGAGCGACCGTCGGAAACACCATATATTTT	CASDRATVGNTIYF
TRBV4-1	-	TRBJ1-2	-	TGCGCCAGCAGCCAAGACCCGGGAGATTACTATGGCTACACCTTC	CASSQDPGDYYGYTF
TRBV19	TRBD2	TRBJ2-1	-	TGTGCCAGTACGCGCTTAGCGGGAGGTTACAATGAGCAGTTCTTC	CASTRLAGGYNEQFF
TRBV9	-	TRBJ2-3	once	TGTGCCAGCAGCCGAGACTCTAGCACAGATACGCAGTATTTT	CASSRDSSTDTQYF
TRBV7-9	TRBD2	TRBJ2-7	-	TGTGCCAGCAGCTTTGCCGCGGGAGTCTCCCAAACTCTTTTCTACGAGCAGTACTTC	CASSFAAGVSQTLFYEQYF
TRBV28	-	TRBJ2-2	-	TGTGCCAGCAGTTTACCGGGGAGGACCGGGGAGCTGTTTTTT	CASSLPGRTGELFF
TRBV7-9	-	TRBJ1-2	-	TGTGCCAACGAAGACTCTTCTCCAAACTATGGCTACACCTTC	CANEDSSPNYGYTF
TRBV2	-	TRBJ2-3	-	TGTGCCAGCACCTCTCTGGCGGCAGATACGCAGTATTTT	CASTSLAADTQYF
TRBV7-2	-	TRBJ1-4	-	TGTGCCAGCAGCTTATGGCCGGGGCAGGGGAAAGAAAAACTGTTTTTT	CASSLWPGQGKEKLFF
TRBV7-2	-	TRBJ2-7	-	TGTGCCAGCAGCTTAGCAGCTTACGAGCAGTACTTC	CASSLAAYEQYF
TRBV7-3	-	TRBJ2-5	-	TGTGCCAGCACCCGCGGGGTTGGAGAGACCCAGTACTTC	CASTRGVGETQYF
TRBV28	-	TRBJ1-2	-	TGTGCCAGCAGTTTGGCCGGGGGTGGCTACACCTTC	CASSLAGGGYTF
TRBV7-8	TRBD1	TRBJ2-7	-	TGTGCCAGCAGCTTCGACAGGGGAACCTACGAGCAGTACTTC	CASSFDRGTYEQYF